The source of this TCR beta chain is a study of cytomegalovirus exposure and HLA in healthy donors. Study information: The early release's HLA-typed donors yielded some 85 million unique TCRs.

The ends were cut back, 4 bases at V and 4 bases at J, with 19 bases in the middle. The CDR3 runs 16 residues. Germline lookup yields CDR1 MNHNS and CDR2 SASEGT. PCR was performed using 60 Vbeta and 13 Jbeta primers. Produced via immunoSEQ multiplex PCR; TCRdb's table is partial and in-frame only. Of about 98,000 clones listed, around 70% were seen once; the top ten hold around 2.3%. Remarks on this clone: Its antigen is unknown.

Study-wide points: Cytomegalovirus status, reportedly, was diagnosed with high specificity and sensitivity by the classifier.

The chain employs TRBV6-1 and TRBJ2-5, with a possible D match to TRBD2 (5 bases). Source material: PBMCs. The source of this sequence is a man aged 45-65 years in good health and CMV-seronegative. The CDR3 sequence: CASSATRTPWGETQYF. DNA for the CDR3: TGTGCCAGCAGTGCAACTAGGACGCCCTGGGGAGAGACCCAGTACTTC.